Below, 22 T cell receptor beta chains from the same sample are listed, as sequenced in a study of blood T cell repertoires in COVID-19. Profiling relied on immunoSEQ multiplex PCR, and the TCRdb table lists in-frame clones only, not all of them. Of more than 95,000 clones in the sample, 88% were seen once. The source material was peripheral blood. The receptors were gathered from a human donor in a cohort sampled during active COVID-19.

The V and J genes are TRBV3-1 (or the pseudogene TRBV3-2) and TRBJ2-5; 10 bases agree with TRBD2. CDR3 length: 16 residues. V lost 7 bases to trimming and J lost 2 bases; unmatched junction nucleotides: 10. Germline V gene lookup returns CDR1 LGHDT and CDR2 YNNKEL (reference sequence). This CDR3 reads CASTSRGLADQETQYF. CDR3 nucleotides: TGTGCCAGCACCTCAAGAGGACTAGCGGATCAAGAGACCCAGTACTTC.

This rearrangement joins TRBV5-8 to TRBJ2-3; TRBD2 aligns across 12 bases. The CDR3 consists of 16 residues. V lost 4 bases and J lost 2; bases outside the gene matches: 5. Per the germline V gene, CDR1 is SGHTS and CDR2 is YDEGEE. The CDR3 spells CASSPGLAGPTDTQYF. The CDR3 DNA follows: TGTGCCAGCAGCCCAGGACTAGCGGGGCCCACAGATACGCAGTATTTT.

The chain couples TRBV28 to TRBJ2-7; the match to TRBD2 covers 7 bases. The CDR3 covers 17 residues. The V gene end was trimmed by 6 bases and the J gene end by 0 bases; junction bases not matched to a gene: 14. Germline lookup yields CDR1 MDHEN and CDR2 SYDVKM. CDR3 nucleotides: TGTGCCAGCAGCCTCGTCTCAGCGGGACCGAGCTCCTACGAGCAGTACTTC. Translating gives CASSLVSAGPSSYEQYF.

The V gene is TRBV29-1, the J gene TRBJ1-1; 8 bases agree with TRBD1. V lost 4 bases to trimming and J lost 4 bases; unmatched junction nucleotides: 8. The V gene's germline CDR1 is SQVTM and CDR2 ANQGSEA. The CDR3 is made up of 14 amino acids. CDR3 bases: TGCAGCGTTGCAGGGGGCCGGATGAGCACTGAAGCTTTCTTT. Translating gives CSVAGGRMSTEAFF.

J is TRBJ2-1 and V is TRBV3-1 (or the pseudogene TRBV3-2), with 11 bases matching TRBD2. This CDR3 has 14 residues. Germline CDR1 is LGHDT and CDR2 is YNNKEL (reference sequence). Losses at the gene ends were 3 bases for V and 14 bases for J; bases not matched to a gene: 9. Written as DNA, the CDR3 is TGTGCCAGCAGCCAGGCTACTAGCGGGAGTCTGAAGTTCTTC. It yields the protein CASSQATSGSLKFF.

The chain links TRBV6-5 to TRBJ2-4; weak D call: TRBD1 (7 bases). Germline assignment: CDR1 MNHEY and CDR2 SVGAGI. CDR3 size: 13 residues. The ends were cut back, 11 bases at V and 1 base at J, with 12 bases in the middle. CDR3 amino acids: CAGAGQAKNIQYF. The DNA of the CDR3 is TGTGCCGGTGCGGGACAGGCCAAAAACATTCAGTACTTC.

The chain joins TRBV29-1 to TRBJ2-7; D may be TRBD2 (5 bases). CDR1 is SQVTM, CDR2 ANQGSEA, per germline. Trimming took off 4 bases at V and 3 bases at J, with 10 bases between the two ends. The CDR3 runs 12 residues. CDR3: CSVGTDFYEQYF. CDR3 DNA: TGCAGCGTTGGGACGGACTTCTACGAGCAGTACTTC.

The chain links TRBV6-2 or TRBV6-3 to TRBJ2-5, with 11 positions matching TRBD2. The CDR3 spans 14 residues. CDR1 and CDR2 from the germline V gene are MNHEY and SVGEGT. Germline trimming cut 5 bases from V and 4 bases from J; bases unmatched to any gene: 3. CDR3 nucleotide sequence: TGTGCCAGCAGTCCCGGACTAGCGGGAGAGACCCAGTACTTC. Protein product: CASSPGLAGETQYF.

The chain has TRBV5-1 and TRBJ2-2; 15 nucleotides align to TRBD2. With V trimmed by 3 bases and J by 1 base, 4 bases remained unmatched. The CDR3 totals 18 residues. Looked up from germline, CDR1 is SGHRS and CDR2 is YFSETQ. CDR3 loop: CASSWGLAGGLNTGELFF. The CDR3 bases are TGCGCCAGCAGCTGGGGACTAGCGGGGGGATTGAACACCGGGGAGCTGTTTTTT.

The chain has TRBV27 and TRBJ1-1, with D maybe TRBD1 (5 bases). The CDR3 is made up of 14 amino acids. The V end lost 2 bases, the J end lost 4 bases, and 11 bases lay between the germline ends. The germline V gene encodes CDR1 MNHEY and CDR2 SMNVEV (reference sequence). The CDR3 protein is CASSLRGLVTEAFF. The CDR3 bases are TGTGCCAGCAGTTTAAGGGGATTGGTCACTGAAGCTTTCTTT.

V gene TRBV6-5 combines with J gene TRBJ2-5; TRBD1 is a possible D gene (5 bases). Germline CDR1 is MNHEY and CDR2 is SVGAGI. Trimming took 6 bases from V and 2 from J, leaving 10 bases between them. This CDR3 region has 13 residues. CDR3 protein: CASRLGRQETQYF. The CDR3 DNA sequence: TGTGCCAGCAGGCTGGGGCGGCAAGAGACCCAGTACTTC.

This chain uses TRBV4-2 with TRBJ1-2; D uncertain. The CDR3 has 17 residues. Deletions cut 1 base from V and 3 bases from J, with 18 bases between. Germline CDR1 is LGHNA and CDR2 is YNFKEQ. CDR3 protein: CASSQGVRERVHYGYTF. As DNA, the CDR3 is TGTGCCAGCAGCCAAGGGGTTAGGGAGCGGGTTCACTATGGCTACACCTTC.

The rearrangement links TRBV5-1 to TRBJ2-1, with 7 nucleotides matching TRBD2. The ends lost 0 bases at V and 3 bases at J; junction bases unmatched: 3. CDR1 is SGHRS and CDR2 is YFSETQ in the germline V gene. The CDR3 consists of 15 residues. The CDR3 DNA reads TGCGCCAGCAGCTTGGAAGCGGGGAACTACAATGAGCAGTTCTTC. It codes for CASSLEAGNYNEQFF.

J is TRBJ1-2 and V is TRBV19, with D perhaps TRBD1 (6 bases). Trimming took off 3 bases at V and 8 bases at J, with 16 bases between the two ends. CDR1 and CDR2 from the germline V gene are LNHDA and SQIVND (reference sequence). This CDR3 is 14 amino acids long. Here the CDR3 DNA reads TGTGCCAGTAGTATTAAGGCAGGGGCTAAAGGCTACACCTTC. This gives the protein CASSIKAGAKGYTF.

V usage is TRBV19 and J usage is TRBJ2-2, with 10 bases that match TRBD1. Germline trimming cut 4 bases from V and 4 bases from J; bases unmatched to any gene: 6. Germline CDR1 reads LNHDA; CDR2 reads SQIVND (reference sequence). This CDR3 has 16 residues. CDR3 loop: CASSRQGAGFTGELFF. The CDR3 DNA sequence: TGTGCCAGTAGTAGACAGGGGGCCGGGTTCACCGGGGAGCTGTTTTTT.

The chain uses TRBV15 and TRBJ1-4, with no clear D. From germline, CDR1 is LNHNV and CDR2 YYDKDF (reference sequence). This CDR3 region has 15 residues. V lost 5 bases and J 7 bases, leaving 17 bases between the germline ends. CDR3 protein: CATSGGLRHGEKLFF. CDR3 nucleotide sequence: TGTGCCACCAGCGGAGGTCTCAGACACGGTGAAAAACTGTTTTTT.

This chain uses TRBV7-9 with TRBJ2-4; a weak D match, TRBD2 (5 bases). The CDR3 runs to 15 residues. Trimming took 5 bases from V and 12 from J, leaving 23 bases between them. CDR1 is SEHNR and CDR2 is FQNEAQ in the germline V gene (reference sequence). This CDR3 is CASSPRADGALDQYF. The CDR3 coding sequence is TGTGCCAGCAGCCCGAGGGCCGATGGCGCCCTTGATCAGTACTTC.

The CDR3 here is CASSPRNRPGLAASTQYF. The CDR3 DNA is TGTGCCAGCAGTCCCCGAAATCGACCGGGACTAGCGGCTTCAACGCAGTATTTT. The J gene is TRBJ2-3, the V gene TRBV11-2; 11 nucleotides agree with TRBD2. Trimming removed 6 bases from V and 9 bases from J; junction bases left unmatched: 20. The CDR3 totals 18 residues. Germline values: CDR1 SGHAT, CDR2 FQNNGV.

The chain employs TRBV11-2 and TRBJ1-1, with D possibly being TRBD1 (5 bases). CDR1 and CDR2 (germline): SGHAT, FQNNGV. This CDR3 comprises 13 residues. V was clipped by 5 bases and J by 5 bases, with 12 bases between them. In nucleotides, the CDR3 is TGTGCCAGCAGCCCTGGGGGGGGGACTGAAGCTTTCTTT. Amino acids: CASSPGGGTEAFF.

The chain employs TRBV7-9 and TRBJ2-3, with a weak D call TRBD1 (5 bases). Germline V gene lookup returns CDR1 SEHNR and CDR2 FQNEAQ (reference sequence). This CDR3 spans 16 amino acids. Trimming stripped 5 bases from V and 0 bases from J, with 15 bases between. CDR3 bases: TGTGCCAGCAGCAACCCGACAGAGGCTAGCACAGATACGCAGTATTTT. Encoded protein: CASSNPTEASTDTQYF.

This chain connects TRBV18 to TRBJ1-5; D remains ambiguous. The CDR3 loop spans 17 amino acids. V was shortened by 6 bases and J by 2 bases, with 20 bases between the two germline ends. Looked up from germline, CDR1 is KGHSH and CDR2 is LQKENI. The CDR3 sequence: CASSSGVGRAGNQPQHF. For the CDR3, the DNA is TGTGCCAGCTCGTCGGGCGTTGGGAGGGCTGGCAATCAGCCCCAGCATTTT. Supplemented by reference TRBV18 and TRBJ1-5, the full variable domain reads NAGVMQNPRHLVRRRGQEARLRCSPMKGHSHVYWYRQLPEEGLKFMVYLQKENIIDESGMPKERFSAEFPKEGPSILRIQQVVRGDSAAYFCASSSGVGRAGNQPQHFGDGTRLSIL.

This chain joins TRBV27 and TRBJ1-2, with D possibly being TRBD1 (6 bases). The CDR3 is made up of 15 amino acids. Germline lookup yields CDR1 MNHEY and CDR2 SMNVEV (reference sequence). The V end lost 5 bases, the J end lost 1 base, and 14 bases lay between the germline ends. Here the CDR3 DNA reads TGTGCCAGCAGTCCCCAGGGGTTAATTAACTATGGCTACACCTTC. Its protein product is CASSPQGLINYGYTF.